Detailed here is one T cell receptor (beta chain). Its antigen is currently unknown. The CDR3 runs 16 residues. V lost 0 bases and J 5 bases, leaving 17 bases between the germline ends. Per germline, CDR1 MNHEY and CDR2 SVGAGI. The source of the sample is a study of shared clonotypes between healthy human individuals. Study results and limitations: An anticipated effect of sequencing depth on clonotype sharing among donors was recognized. Enrolling few donors narrowed the genetic and exposure-history diversity that was represented. The study sampled only blood, and tissue repertoires likely differ.

At the deep level, the assay was run. Using immunoSEQ multiplex PCR, the repertoire was profiled, and TCRdb retains in-frame clones only, with some absent. The data contain about 1.5 million clones, 95% to 99% of them singletons. The origin of this receptor is a man aged 25 to 40 in good health. The chain uses TRBV6-5 and TRBJ2-7, with D perhaps being TRBD1 or TRBD2 (6 bases each). The sample comprised naive CD4+ T cells sorted from blood. This sample's subset: CD45RA+ positively selected. The CDR3 loop is CASSYSGFLRGDEQYF. DNA of the CDR3: TGTGCCAGCAGTTACTCGGGGTTTTTGAGGGGGGACGAGCAGTACTTC.